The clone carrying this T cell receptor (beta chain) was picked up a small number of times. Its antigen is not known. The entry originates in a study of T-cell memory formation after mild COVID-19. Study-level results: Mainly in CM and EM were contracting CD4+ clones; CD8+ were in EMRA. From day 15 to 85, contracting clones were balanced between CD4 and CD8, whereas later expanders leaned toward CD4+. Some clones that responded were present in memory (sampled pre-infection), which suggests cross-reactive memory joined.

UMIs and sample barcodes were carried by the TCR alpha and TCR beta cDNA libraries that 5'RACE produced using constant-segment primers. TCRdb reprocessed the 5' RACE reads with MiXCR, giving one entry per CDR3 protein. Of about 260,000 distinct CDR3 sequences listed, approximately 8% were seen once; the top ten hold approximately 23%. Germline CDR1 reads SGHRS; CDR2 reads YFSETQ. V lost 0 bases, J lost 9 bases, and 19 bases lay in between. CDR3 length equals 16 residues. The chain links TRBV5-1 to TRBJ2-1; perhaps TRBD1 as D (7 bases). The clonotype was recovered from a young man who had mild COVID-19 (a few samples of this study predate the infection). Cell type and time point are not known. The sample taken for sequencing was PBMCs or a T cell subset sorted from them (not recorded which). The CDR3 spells CASSLELGRGEREQFF. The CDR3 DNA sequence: TGCGCCAGCAGCTTGGAATTAGGCAGGGGGGAACGTGAGCAGTTCTTC.